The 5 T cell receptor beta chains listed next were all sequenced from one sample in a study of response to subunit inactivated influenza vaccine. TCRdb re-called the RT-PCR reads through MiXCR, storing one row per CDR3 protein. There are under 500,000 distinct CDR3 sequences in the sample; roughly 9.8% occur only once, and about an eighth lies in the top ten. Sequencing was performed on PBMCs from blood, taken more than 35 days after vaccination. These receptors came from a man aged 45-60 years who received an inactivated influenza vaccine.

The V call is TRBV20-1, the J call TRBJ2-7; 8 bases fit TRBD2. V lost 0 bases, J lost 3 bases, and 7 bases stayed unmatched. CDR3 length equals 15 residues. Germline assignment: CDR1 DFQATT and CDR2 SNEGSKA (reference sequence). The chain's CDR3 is CSARDWLAGIYEQYF. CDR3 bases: TGCAGTGCTAGAGATTGGTTAGCGGGGATCTACGAGCAGTACTTC.

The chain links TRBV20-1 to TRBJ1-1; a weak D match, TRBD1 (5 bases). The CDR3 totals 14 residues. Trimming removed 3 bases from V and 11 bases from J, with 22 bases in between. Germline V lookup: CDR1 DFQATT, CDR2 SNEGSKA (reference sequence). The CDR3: CSARDNVRGMRAFF. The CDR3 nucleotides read TGCAGTGCTAGGGATAACGTCCGGGGCATGAGGGCTTTCTTT.

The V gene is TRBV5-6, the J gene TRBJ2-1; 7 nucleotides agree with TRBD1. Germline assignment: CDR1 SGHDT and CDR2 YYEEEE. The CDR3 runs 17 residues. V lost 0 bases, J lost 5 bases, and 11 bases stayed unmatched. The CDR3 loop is CASSLVGIIGGHNEQFF. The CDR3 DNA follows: TGTGCCAGCAGCTTGGTGGGAATCATAGGGGGCCACAATGAGCAGTTCTTC.

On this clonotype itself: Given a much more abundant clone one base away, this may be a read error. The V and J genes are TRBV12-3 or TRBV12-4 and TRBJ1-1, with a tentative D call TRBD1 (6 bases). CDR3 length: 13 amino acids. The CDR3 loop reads CARSQTGNTEAFF. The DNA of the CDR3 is TGTGCCCGCAGTCAGACAGGAAACACTGAAGCTTTCTTT.

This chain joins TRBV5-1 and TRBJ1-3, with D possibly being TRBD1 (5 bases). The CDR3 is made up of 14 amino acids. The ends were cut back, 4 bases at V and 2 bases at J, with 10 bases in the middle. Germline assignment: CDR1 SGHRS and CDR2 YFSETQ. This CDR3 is CASSPTVTGNTIYF. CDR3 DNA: TGCGCCAGCAGCCCGACAGTCACTGGAAACACCATATATTTT.